This T cell receptor (beta chain) was obtained from a study of T cell responses to AZD1222 COVID-19 vaccine. Study findings and constraints: Just six AZD1222 recipients tested seropositive at baseline.

Sequencing was performed with immunoSEQ multiplex PCR; in TCRdb, only in-frame clones are kept and a portion is missing. The data hold some 130,000 clones, with nearly 95% observed a single time. Trimming removed 8 bases from V and 5 bases from J, with 16 bases in between. The CDR3 runs 15 residues. Germline lookup yields CDR1 MNHEY and CDR2 SVGAGI. Note on this clone: Its antigen remains unknown.

This specimen was peripheral blood, taken on day 0 of AZD1222 vaccination. The receptor's source is an adult in good health. The chain combines TRBV6-5 with TRBJ1-6; D gene ambiguous. Written as DNA, the CDR3 is TGTGCCAGCTCCACCGGGGTTCTAAATAATTCACCCCTCCACTTT. It is translated as CASSTGVLNNSPLHF.